These 15 T cell receptor beta chains share one sample of origin, sequenced in a study of blood T cell repertoires in COVID-19 (dated by TCRdb to between 2020 and 2021). Libraries were built with the immunoSEQ multiplex PCR assay. TCRdb retrieved this table from immuneACCESS and kept in-frame rearrangements only. Not all clones are present; in checked studies, unresolved V genes account for under half, and no reason is known for the remainder. Recorded for this sample are about 210,000 clones; roughly 75% of them occurred a single time. Jointly, the top ten make up about 7.2% of the sample. Sequenced material: peripheral blood. Source of these receptors: a woman in her 70s with acute or convalescent COVID-19.

This chain links TRBV29-1 with TRBJ2-1; a weak D match, TRBD1 (5 bases). CDR3 length: 13 amino acids. Trimming shortened V by 4 bases and J by 0 bases, and 7 bases separated the two germline ends. Germline CDR1 reads SQVTM; CDR2 reads ANQGSEA. CDR3: CSVARDSYNEQFF. The CDR3 bases are TGCAGCGTTGCCAGGGACTCCTACAATGAGCAGTTCTTC.

The chain joins TRBV5-6 to TRBJ2-3, with 8 positions matching TRBD1. CDR3 length: 16 amino acids. Germline V lookup: CDR1 SGHDT, CDR2 YYEEEE. V was pared by 4 bases and J by 8 bases, with 15 bases of the junction left unmatched. The CDR3 protein is CASSKRTGLARGTQYF. CDR3 nucleotide sequence: TGTGCCAGCAGCAAAAGGACAGGGTTGGCGAGAGGTACGCAGTATTTT.

V usage is TRBV19 and J usage is TRBJ2-5; D is possibly TRBD1 (5 bases). The CDR3 loop spans 15 amino acids. V lost 3 bases to trimming and J lost 1 base, with 12 bases between them. CDR1 is LNHDA and CDR2 is SQIVND in the germline V gene (reference sequence). The CDR3 loop reads CASSMRSGIQETQYF. CDR3 DNA: TGTGCCAGTAGTATGAGATCAGGGATCCAAGAGACCCAGTACTTC.

This rearrangement joins TRBV4-3 to TRBJ1-5, with no clear D. This CDR3 spans 16 amino acids. CDR1 and CDR2 from the germline V gene are LGHNA and YSLEER. Trimming took 4 bases from V and 6 from J, leaving 19 bases between them. This CDR3 reads CASSPPGETRGQPQHF. DNA of the CDR3: TGCGCCAGCAGCCCCCCAGGTGAAACCCGTGGTCAGCCCCAGCATTTT.

The rearrangement links TRBV7-9 to TRBJ2-3; D perhaps matches TRBD2 (5 bases). Trimming removed 5 bases at V and 4 bases at J, with 13 bases between. This CDR3 comprises 14 residues. CDR1 SEHNR and CDR2 FQNEAQ come from the germline V gene (reference sequence). The CDR3 here is CASSPGELADTQYF. In DNA, the CDR3 is TGTGCCAGCAGCCCTGGGGAGCTGGCAGATACGCAGTATTTT.

The chain carries TRBV10-1 and TRBJ2-1, with 9 bases that match TRBD2. The germline V gene encodes CDR1 WNHNN and CDR2 SYGVQD (reference sequence). The CDR3 is 16 residues long. With V trimmed by 5 bases and J by 7 bases, 12 bases remained unmatched. The CDR3 DNA is TGCGCCAGCAGTATCGGCGGGGGGGCTATGGGAAATGAGCAGTTCTTC. It is translated as CASSIGGGAMGNEQFF.

The chain has TRBV7-6 and TRBJ2-2; D is unresolved. Between the trimmed V and J ends, which lost 5 bases and 3 bases, there was a span of 7 bases. CDR3 size: 13 residues. Germline lookup yields CDR1 SGHVS and CDR2 FNYEAQ. The CDR3 region is CASSLTHTGELFF. The CDR3 coding sequence is TGTGCCAGCAGCCTGACACACACCGGGGAGCTGTTTTTT. Drawing the rest from reference TRBV7-6 and TRBJ2-2, the complete variable domain is GAGVSQSPRYKVTKRGQDVALRCDPISGHVSLYWYRQALGQGPEFLTYFNYEAQQDKSGLPNDRFSAERPEGSISTLTIQRTEQRDSAMYRCASSLTHTGELFFGEGSRLTVL.

The chain has TRBV6-5 and TRBJ1-2; 7 positions match TRBD1. The CDR3 runs to 14 residues. Trimming cost V 6 bases and J 4 bases; bases outside gene matches: 8. The germline V gene encodes CDR1 MNHEY and CDR2 SVGAGI. CDR3: CASRVGDRGYGYTF. Written as DNA, the CDR3 is TGTGCCAGCAGGGTCGGGGACAGAGGCTATGGCTACACCTTC.

The chain has TRBV18 and TRBJ2-7, with D possibly matching TRBD2 (6 bases). This CDR3 comprises 13 residues. Germline V lookup: CDR1 KGHSH, CDR2 LQKENI. Trimming pared 1 base from V and 7 bases from J, leaving 11 bases between. The CDR3 bases are TGTGCCAGCTCACCACGGCGGAGGGAAGAGCAGTACTTC. Protein product: CASSPRRREEQYF.

The genes are TRBV10-3 and TRBJ2-1; TRBD1 aligns across 9 bases. CDR1 is ENHRY, CDR2 SYGVKD, per germline. This CDR3 contains 15 residues. V gave up 6 bases and J gave up 6 bases; unmatched junction bases: 9. Here the CDR3 DNA reads TGTGCCATCAGCCCGGGACAGGGTCAAGTCAATGAGCAGTTCTTC. Its translation: CAISPGQGQVNEQFF.

This clone was seen a few times. The gene calls are TRBV19 and TRBJ2-1; no clear D. The CDR3 extends over 12 amino acids. CDR1 LNHDA and CDR2 SQIVND come from the germline V gene (reference sequence). Trimming stripped 4 bases from V and 4 bases from J, with 5 bases between. Here the CDR3 DNA reads TGTGCCAGTAGTAAACAGTACAATGAGCAGTTCTTC. It encodes CASSKQYNEQFF. The full variable domain, in which reference TRBV19 and TRBJ2-1 provide the parts outside the CDR3, is DGGITQSPKYLFRKEGQNVTLSCEQNLNHDAMYWYRQDPGQGLRLIYYSQIVNDFQKGDIAEGYSVSREKKESFPLTVTSAQKNPTAFYLCASSKQYNEQFFGPGTRLTVL.

CDR3: CASSQDELSSPLHF. CDR3 sequence (DNA): TGTGCCAGCAGCCAAGATGAGCTGTCATCACCCCTCCACTTT. This rearrangement joins TRBV3-1 (or the pseudogene TRBV3-2) to TRBJ1-6; D gene unclear. CDR3 length: 14 amino acids. The V gene lost 0 bases and the J gene lost 10 bases, with 10 bases spanning the gap. Germline lookup yields CDR1 LGHDT and CDR2 YNNKEL (reference sequence).

The chain couples TRBV28 to TRBJ1-2; possibly TRBD1 for D (5 bases). This CDR3 contains 14 residues. The V end lost 6 bases, the J end lost 2 bases, and 13 bases lay between the germline ends. CDR1 and CDR2 from the germline V gene are MDHEN and SYDVKM. This CDR3 reads CASRGQGSNYGYTF. The CDR3 coding sequence is TGTGCCAGCAGGGGCCAGGGCAGCAACTATGGCTACACCTTC.

This clone was observed a handful of times. This sequence joins TRBV5-4 and TRBJ1-2, with D perhaps matching TRBD1 (6 bases). This CDR3 comprises 16 residues. The germline CDR1 and CDR2 sequences are SGHNT and YYREEE (reference sequence). V was trimmed by 4 bases and J by 0 bases, leaving 16 bases between them. The CDR3 reads CASSPALRTANYGYTF. DNA for the CDR3: TGTGCCAGCAGCCCAGCTTTGCGGACAGCTAACTATGGCTACACCTTC.

This chain links TRBV6-4 with TRBJ1-2; 8 bases align to TRBD1. The trim removed 2 bases at V and 8 bases at J, leaving 4 bases unmatched. The CDR3 covers 13 residues. Per the germline V gene, CDR1 is MRHNA and CDR2 is SNTAGT. The CDR3 spells CASSDGQGSGYTF. The CDR3, as DNA: TGTGCCAGCAGTGACGGACAGGGAAGCGGCTACACCTTC.